This entry lists 12 T cell receptor beta chains sequenced from one sample in a study of blood T cell repertoires in COVID-19. Only in-frame clones appear in the TCRdb table, and some are missing; sequencing was by immunoSEQ multiplex PCR. The table includes 55,000 to 75,000 clones, 55% to 80% detected once. Sequencing input: peripheral blood. The receptor source for this set is a woman between 65 and 79 years old with COVID-19, enrolled during active disease.

This chain connects TRBV3-1 (or the pseudogene TRBV3-2) to TRBJ1-1; possible D gene TRBD1, 6 bases. V lost 1 base to trimming and J lost 5 bases, with 14 bases between them. CDR3 length equals 15 residues. The V gene's germline CDR1 is LGHDT and CDR2 YNNKEL (reference sequence). The CDR3 DNA reads TGTGCCAGCAGCCAAGCGGGGGGGCTTGGGACTGAAGCTTTCTTT. It translates to CASSQAGGLGTEAFF.

The chain has TRBV13 and TRBJ2-1, with 9 nucleotides matching TRBD1. The CDR3 consists of 15 residues. With 5 bases clipped from V and 7 bases from J, the junction kept 9 bases outside the gene matches. In germline, CDR1 is PRHDT, CDR2 FYEKMQ (reference sequence). CDR3 protein: CASSPRQGGRNEQFF. DNA for the CDR3: TGTGCCAGCAGCCCTCGACAGGGGGGCAGGAATGAGCAGTTCTTC. Based on the CDR3 plus reference TRBV13 and TRBJ2-1, the full variable domain is AAGVIQSPRHLIKEKRETATLKCYPIPRHDTVYWYQQGPGQDPQFLISFYEKMQSDKGSIPDRFSAQQFSDYHSELNMSSLELGDSALYFCASSPRQGGRNEQFFGPGTRLTVL.

The chain is built from TRBV7-3 and TRBJ2-1; maybe TRBD2 (5 bases). CDR1 is SGHTA and CDR2 is FQGTGA in the germline V gene. The V and J ends lost 1 base and 8 bases respectively, with 9 bases between them. The CDR3 is 13 residues long. For the CDR3, the DNA is TGTGCCAGCAGCTTAAGGACTGTAGATGAGCAGTTCTTC. Its protein product is CASSLRTVDEQFF.

The J gene is TRBJ2-2, the V gene TRBV5-4; weak D call: TRBD1 (6 bases). Trimming left V 4 bases short and J 0 bases short, with 10 bases between. Germline V gene lookup returns CDR1 SGHNT and CDR2 YYREEE (reference sequence). CDR3 length equals 15 residues. Written as DNA, the CDR3 is TGTGCCAGCAGCCCCGGACAGACGAACACCGGGGAGCTGTTTTTT. Translated: CASSPGQTNTGELFF.

This clone was recorded only once. The chain uses TRBV4-3 and TRBJ1-1; D ambiguous. Trimming shortened V by 4 bases and J by 2 bases, and 8 bases separated the two germline ends. Germline V gene data show CDR1 as LGHNA and CDR2 as YSLEER. CDR3 length: 13 amino acids. The CDR3 DNA follows: TGCGCCAGCAGCCGCGCGGTTAACACTGAAGCTTTCTTT. It translates to CASSRAVNTEAFF.

The chain couples TRBV14 to TRBJ1-3; D call uncertain. CDR1 and CDR2 from the germline V gene are SGHDN and FVKESK. The CDR3 spans 14 residues. V was shortened by 5 bases and J by 4 bases, with 12 bases between the two germline ends. The CDR3 region has the DNA TGTGCCAGCAGCAGTCTACAGCCGGGAAACACCATATATTTT. Protein: CASSSLQPGNTIYF.

The CDR3 sequence is CASSPEGENTIYF. The CDR3 coding sequence is TGTGCCAGCAGCCCTGAGGGGGAGAACACCATATATTTT. The V call is TRBV3-1 (or the pseudogene TRBV3-2), the J call TRBJ1-3; weak D call: TRBD1 (6 bases). The V gene lost 4 bases and the J gene lost 7 bases, with 11 bases spanning the gap. This CDR3 has 13 amino acids. The germline V gene has CDR1 LGHDT and CDR2 YNNKEL (reference sequence).

The chain carries TRBV11-1 and TRBJ1-1; D is undetermined. V shed 1 base and J shed 5 bases, with 8 bases lying between them. Germline V gene sequence: CDR1 SGHAT, CDR2 FQDESV (reference sequence). The CDR3 extends over 13 amino acids. The CDR3, as DNA: TGTGCCAGCAGCTTAGGTCCAGAAACTGAAGCTTTCTTT. This codes for CASSLGPETEAFF.

The chain combines TRBV3-1 (or the pseudogene TRBV3-2) with TRBJ1-2, with 8 nucleotides matching TRBD1. The V gene's germline CDR1 is LGHDT and CDR2 YNNKEL (reference sequence). Trimming at V came to 3 bases and at J to 7 bases, leaving 7 bases not matched to a gene. This CDR3 region has 14 residues. The CDR3 nucleotides read TGTGCCAGCAGCCAGGCTACAGGGGGTATTGGCTACACCTTC. This translates into CASSQATGGIGYTF.

This chain joins TRBV6-5 and TRBJ2-1, with 10 bases identical to TRBD1. The CDR3 contains 13 residues. Germline values: CDR1 MNHEY, CDR2 SVGAGI. The V and J ends lost 6 bases and 15 bases, in that order; junction bases with no gene match: 11. CDR3 in DNA: TGTGCCAGCAGGTCTCCGGGACAGGGGATTGGGTTCTTC. Translating it yields CASRSPGQGIGFF.

The rearrangement uses TRBV4-1 and TRBJ1-2, with D tentatively TRBD1 (5 bases). CDR3 size: 14 residues. Germline CDR1 MGHRA, CDR2 YSYEKL. V lost 4 bases, J lost 5 bases, and 14 bases lay in between. CDR3 nucleotides: TGCGCCAGCAGCCTAGACGGGGGTTCTTATGGCTACACCTTC. Amino acids: CASSLDGGSYGYTF.

This chain's CDR3 is CASSESRGGGKLFF. CDR3 DNA sequence: TGTGCCAGCAGTGAAAGCCGAGGGGGCGGAAAACTGTTTTTT. The chain is built from TRBV2 and TRBJ1-4; 7 nucleotides align to TRBD1. The junction had 7 bases not matched to a gene; V was cut back by 2 bases and J by 10 bases. Germline V gene data show CDR1 as SNHLY and CDR2 as FYNNEI. The CDR3 consists of 14 residues.